This T cell receptor beta chain comes out of a study of cytomegalovirus exposure and HLA in healthy donors (dated by TCRdb to between 2016 and 2019). Context from the whole study: An earlier analysis of some 600 of the donors reported approximately 300 Gb of sequence data and 95 million to 130 million unique TCR beta sequences obtained from about 170 million T cells. Roughly 300 gigabases of sequencing data and tens of millions of unique TCR sequences were included in an early release covering about 700 HLA-typed donors. Among the approximately 430 genotyped donors, approximately 81% belonged to the genetic ancestry cluster associated with self-reported Caucasian donors. The study aimed to test whether signatures of past pathogen exposure could be identified by cataloging public T cell receptors. The study profiled the T cell repertoires of under 700 subjects by immunosequencing and related them to cytomegalovirus serostatus. Besides the first cohort of some 670 subjects, a separate validation cohort made up of 120 different subjects was used. To predict cytomegalovirus infection status, the study brought together high-throughput TCR immunosequencing, statistical association of individual TCRs with disease status, and machine learning. To study patterns of TCR occurrence, a later analysis re-analyzed previously published TCR beta repertoires from around 700 donors and added high-resolution HLA genotyping. Rather than drawing on any new phenotypic data, the later analysis identified candidate immune exposures from TCR beta sequences and the way those sequences occurred across donors. An earlier analysis of around 580 of the donors used high-throughput TCR beta sequencing to judge whether each TCR beta V gene segment behaved as functional or pseudogenic. Donor age, sex, ethnicity and CMV serostatus were collected together with the repertoire data. A later genetic analysis took genome-wide SNP genotypes for about 65% of the roughly 670 donors and used that subset as a discovery cohort. All discovery cohort repertoires had been generated on a single sequencing platform. HLA typing included class I and class II loci at four-digit resolution. Typing coverage differed by locus: A, B, C, DRB1 and DQB1 were typed in roughly 620-630 donors, DQA1 in 522, DPA1 in some 600, and DPB1 in 400 to 480. Roughly 5 DR-DQ haplotypes were handled as single units for association and clustering because linkage in the cohort was strong. Among roughly 400 genotyped donors of the cohort, an average of roughly 230,000 unique TCR beta nucleotide sequences was sequenced per donor, of which roughly 17% were non-productive.

Results and caveats for the whole study, not just this receptor: Most TCR sequences were seen in very few donors, while some public TCRs were found in many individuals. Correlated functional status among segregating V segments might be attributable to linkage disequilibrium, but an unknown experimental factor could not be ruled out. In a later analysis, several top co-occurrence clusters were reported to appear linked to parvovirus B19, influenza, CMV and Epstein-Barr virus. The presence/absence analyses assumed that sequencing depth was roughly uniform across donors, and that assumption may not be true. V-gene and J-gene trimming of TCR beta chains was associated with a missense DCLRE1C variant in a later genetic analysis, and the association was replicated in an independent cohort. The authors suggested that the approach could potentially be generalized to other disease states and immunological phenotypes. A cluster of highly shared sequence variants was judged likely to be a technical artifact of the sequencing pipeline. Only TCR beta chains were sequenced in this cohort, and the absence of alpha or paired-chain data limited detectable features. A further reported finding was that TCR beta sequences accurately predicted the HLA-A and HLA-B alleles for most subjects in the first cohort. A few of the identified cytomegalovirus-associated TCR beta chains were confirmed in vitro to be specific for cytomegalovirus antigens. Assigning TCR associations to individual alleles was difficult when HLA alleles, especially DR and DQ, strongly co-occurred. Because the 87-base-pair reads could not distinguish some IMGT-functional V segments, including TRBV6-2 and TRBV6-3, those segments were excluded. Immune exposure information for the cohort was limited to CMV serostatus. HLA typing was unavailable for some donors at each locus, so association tests used only the typed subset. The study gave a list of under 200 TCR beta chains associated with cytomegalovirus. Broadly in line with IMGT annotations, most TCR beta V segments showed up in productive rearrangements about 87% or about 30% of the time in an earlier analysis of a few hundred of the donors. The classifier was reported to diagnose cytomegalovirus status with high specificity and sensitivity in both the original and validation cohorts. According to a later analysis, most CMV-associated TCR beta chains appeared to be HLA-restricted, and the HLA associations seemed to be driven largely by CMV exposure. Because counts were too low, 15 to 20 rarely observed V segments, including chromosome 9 orphons, were excluded from the earlier analysis of fewer than 650 of the donors. Compared with the approximately 670-donor mean, donors in an Asian-associated ancestry cluster had fewer N-insertions in productive TCRs, according to a later genetic analysis. In a later analysis, more than 15,000 TCR beta sequences were associated with specific HLA alleles at a false discovery rate of 0.05. A later analysis found that TCR association rates varied across HLA loci, with DRB1 alleles showing the most associated TCRs and HLA-C alleles the fewest. In a later analysis, HLA-associated TCR beta chains showed more clonal expansion and lower generation probabilities than non-associated chains that were equally common.

To prepare the library, the immunoSEQ multiplex PCR assay was applied. For the multiplex PCR, a mixture combining 60 forward primers for TCR Vbeta segments and 13 reverse primers for TCR Jbeta segments was used. The CDR3 region of rearranged TCR beta genes was amplified from genomic DNA by a multiplex PCR assay. The amplified TCR beta libraries were sequenced on the Illumina HiSeq System as 87-base-pair reads. Regarding the original processing steps: A later analysis counted tens of millions of unique TCR beta chains across the 550 to 800 repertoires, and about 10 million of these chains were shared by at least two donors. Raw reads were error-corrected and collapsed into unique sequences by a nearest-neighbor algorithm in which closely related sequences were merged to remove PCR and sequencing errors. CDR3 sequences were aligned to IMGT reference sequences to assign V, D and J gene segments. For a sequence to be retained, a match of at least six nucleotides to both a V gene segment and a J gene segment was required. Rearrangements were called productive when the CDR3 lacked stop codons and stayed in frame with V and J; all others were non-productive. Following IMGT convention, CDR3 was defined as the stretch from the second conserved V-encoded cysteine to the conserved J-encoded phenylalanine. The earlier analysis of some 600 of the donors excluded sequences that lacked an unambiguous match to a single V gene segment. An earlier analysis of about 600 of the donors called V segments functional above 56.7% productive rearrangements and segregating when the between-donor standard deviation exceeded 5%. A statistical classification framework was built for diagnosing cytomegalovirus status from the catalog of TCR beta chain sequences. V and J gene assignment, in a later analysis, came from comparing TCR nucleotide sequences with IMGT/GENE-DB human TR gene sequences. Using the TCRdist pipeline, a later analysis assigned CDR3 sequences along with most-parsimonious VDJ recombination scenarios. In a later analysis, every TCR beta chain was defined by the combination of its CDR3 amino acid sequence and its V-gene family, and reads without a unique V-gene family were dropped. A later analysis removed roughly 590 highly shared, low-generation-probability nucleotide sequences to deal with suspected cross-contamination and a sequencing artifact. In a later analysis, a clonal expansion index for each public chain was calculated from normalized within-repertoire ranks of inferred template counts. In a later analysis, generation probabilities were computed with a VDJ recombination model fitted to out-of-frame rearrangements, and the resulting probabilities were checked against IGoR. Hypergeometric tests were used in a later analysis to score TCR-TCR, TCR-HLA and TCR-CMV co-occurrence, with a repertoire-size bias correction applied to the TCR pairs. False discovery rates were estimated in a later analysis by permuting HLA or CMV assignments 20 times. In a later analysis, co-occurring TCRs were grouped using DBSCAN, with TCRdist sequence similarity added in when clustering inside HLA-allele-positive subsets. Repertoires with fewer than 30,000 or more than 120,000 public chains were left out of co-occurrence clustering, as were about 5 repertoires with anomalous nucleotide sharing. Imported from immuneACCESS, the table was reduced by TCRdb to in-frame sequences with V and J called. These copies leave out some clones; in studies compared against another copy, an unresolved V gene accounts for under half, and the cause of the remainder is not known. V and J calls and clone size come straight from that table; D and trimming were deduced from the DNA. The table for this sample lists over 100,000 clones; 75% to 85% of them were counted only once. Of the sample, 2.5% to 3.5% is held by the ten largest clones.

A note on this clone: It has no known antigen specificity. No quality values exist for individual bases; no much larger clone is one base distant.

The cohort was made up of approximately 670 healthy bone marrow donors. All cohort members were sampled while nominally healthy, although unrecorded immune exposures were likely present. The donor tested CMV seropositive, placing the donor among the 250 to 300 seropositive members of the cohort. A peripheral blood sample was collected from each donor, and TCR beta sequencing was performed on peripheral blood mononuclear cells. The Qiagen DNeasy Blood Extraction Kit was used to extract genomic DNA from the blood cell samples. Trimming removed 10 bases from V and 6 bases from J; the gene matches leave 6 bases unexplained. The germline V gene (reference sequence) provides CDR1 LNHDA and CDR2 SQIVND. Reading from cysteine to phenylalanine, the CDR3 counts 13 amino acids. This entry keeps only the CDR3 DNA: 39 bases, framed from base 1.

The chain is encoded by TRBV19 joined to TRBJ1-5; 10 of the junction bases match TRBD1. The sequencing input was PBMCs. This TCR was recovered from a woman aged 18 to 35 in good health and CMV-seropositive. The DNA is TGTGCCACTCGGGACAGGGGTATTCAGCCCCAGCATTTT. It codes for CATRDRGIQPQHF.